This record covers a single T cell receptor beta chain. The antigen is undetermined. The sample comes from a study of blood T cells in healthy people across ages. Trimming took off 2 bases at V and 8 bases at J, with 13 bases between the two ends. The CDR3 runs to 14 residues. A sample-barcoded 5' primer and a J-beta primer mix were used in a second PCR of about 7 to 11 cycles. Each CDR3 protein gets one entry after TCRdb re-called the 5' RACE reads with MiXCR. The table records 980,000 or so distinct CDR3 sequences, about 48% of them present only once. Study findings and constraints: Both higher diversity and more naive CD4+ cells marked long-lived donors when set against aged donors. Among T cells, TCR beta diversity per million cells dropped roughly linearly as age rose.

What was sequenced was blood. The chain uses TRBV12-3 or TRBV12-4 and TRBJ2-1, with D possibly being TRBD1 (6 bases). The TCR originated in a man under 40 in good health. The CDR3 spells CASSLSGDVYEQFF. Written as DNA, the CDR3 is TGTGCCAGCAGTTTATCAGGGGACGTCTATGAGCAGTTCTTC.